Shown below are 14 T cell receptor beta chains from a single sample sequenced in a study of CD8+ T cells in alopecia areata. cDNA prepared by RNA extraction and subsequent reverse transcription served as the template for sequencing. Using immunoSEQ multiplex PCR, the repertoire was profiled, and TCRdb retains in-frame clones only, with some absent. Of about 98,000 clones listed, 35% to 50% are singletons. Sequenced: CD4+ T cells sorted from blood. The receptors derive from a human donor with alopecia areata.

A few counts support this clone. The rearrangement joins TRBV28 to TRBJ2-3, with D unresolved. Germline lookup yields CDR1 MDHEN and CDR2 SYDVKM. This CDR3 contains 14 residues. Trimming cost V 7 bases and J 0 bases, with 11 bases left between them. In DNA form, the CDR3 reads TGTGCCAGCACCCGCTGGAGTAGCACAGATACGCAGTATTTT. It translates to CASTRWSSTDTQYF.

In its sample, this clone is medium-sized. In DNA form, the CDR3 reads TGTGCCAGCACTCCGGCCGTCCAGTACTATGGCTACACCTTC. This gives the protein CASTPAVQYYGYTF. The chain couples TRBV7-2 to TRBJ1-2; no reliable D call. Trimming pared 7 bases from V and 3 bases from J, leaving 15 bases between. The CDR3 is made up of 14 amino acids. Germline lookup yields CDR1 SGHTA and CDR2 FQGNSA. Full variable domain (rest looked up from reference TRBV7-2 and TRBJ1-2): GAGVSQSPSNKVTEKGKDVELRCDPISGHTALYWYRQSLGQGLEFLIYFQGNSAPDKSGLPSDRFSAERTGGSVSTLTIQRTQQEDSAVYLCASTPAVQYYGYTFGSGTRLTVV.

This clone was counted only a few times. The chain combines TRBV29-1 with TRBJ2-2, with no clear D. CDR1 and CDR2 from the germline V gene are SQVTM and ANQGSEA. The V gene lost 6 bases and the J gene lost 6 bases, with 8 bases spanning the gap. CDR3 length equals 11 residues. For the CDR3, the DNA is TGCAGCGTAGGAGTAGCCGGGGAGCTGTTTTTT. Translated, it gives CSVGVAGELFF.

J is TRBJ2-5 and V is TRBV19; TRBD2 matches 12 bases. The CDR3 length is 15 residues. Looked up from germline, CDR1 is LNHDA and CDR2 is SQIVND (reference sequence). V trimming: 6 bases; J trimming: 5 bases; junction bases outside the gene matches: 7. In nucleotides, the CDR3 is TGTGCCAGTAGGACTAGCGGGGGCATCTGGGAGACCCAGTACTTC. This translates into CASRTSGGIWETQYF.

As regards this clone: The germline gene is not matched at one end of the junction; a read error may be the cause. The chain has TRBV29-1 and TRBJ1-6; D gene unclear. There are 12 residues in the CDR3. Per germline, CDR1 SQVTM and CDR2 ANQGSEA. CDR3 amino acids: CSVGVDNSPLHF. DNA for the CDR3: TGCAGCGTTGGGGTGGATAACTCACCCCTCCACTTT.

The chain carries TRBV29-1 and TRBJ2-7, with TRBD1 as a possible D gene (5 bases). Deletions cut 6 bases from V and 0 bases from J, with 15 bases between. The CDR3 covers 14 residues. Germline assignment: CDR1 SQVTM and CDR2 ANQGSEA. In nucleotides, the CDR3 is TGCAGCGTGGTTGGACACCAAAGCTCCTACGAGCAGTACTTC. Protein sequence: CSVVGHQSSYEQYF.

This clone was picked up a small number of times. V is TRBV18 and J is TRBJ2-7; TRBD2 might be the D (5 bases). Germline V gene data show CDR1 as KGHSH and CDR2 as LQKENI. The CDR3 has 14 amino acids. The V end was cut by 0 bases, the J end by 2 bases, with 8 bases between. CDR3 region: CASSPPLTTYEQYF. The DNA for the CDR3 is TGTGCCAGCTCACCACCGCTGACTACCTACGAGCAGTACTTC. The whole variable domain, remainder taken from reference TRBV18 and TRBJ2-7, is NAGVMQNPRHLVRRRGQEARLRCSPMKGHSHVYWYRQLPEEGLKFMVYLQKENIIDESGMPKERFSAEFPKEGPSILRIQQVVRGDSAAYFCASSPPLTTYEQYFGPGTRLTVT.

The chain combines TRBV29-1 with TRBJ2-3; D possibly corresponds to TRBD2 (6 bases). Per the germline V gene, CDR1 is SQVTM and CDR2 is ANQGSEA. Trimming left V 6 bases short and J 1 base short, with 11 bases between. This CDR3 is built from 13 residues. CDR3 sequence: CSVAGGGTDTQYF. The CDR3 region has the DNA TGCAGCGTGGCCGGGGGTGGCACAGATACGCAGTATTTT.

This clone was seen just once. The V gene is TRBV28, the J gene TRBJ2-5; 11 nucleotides align to TRBD2. From germline, CDR1 is MDHEN and CDR2 SYDVKM. Trimming took 6 bases from V and 2 from J; bases not matched to a gene: 8. The CDR3 runs 16 residues. CDR3 residues: CASSPRASGRQETQYF. Here the CDR3 DNA reads TGTGCCAGCAGCCCCCGGGCTAGCGGGAGGCAAGAGACCCAGTACTTC. The full variable domain, its missing parts supplied by reference TRBV28 and TRBJ2-5, is DVKVTQSSRYLVKRTGEKVFLECVQDMDHENMFWYRQDPGLGLRLIYFSYDVKMKEKGDIPEGYSVSREKKERFSLILESASTNQTSMYLCASSPRASGRQETQYFGPGTRLLVL.

This clone has a handful of counts. The chain combines TRBV29-1 with TRBJ1-6; tentative D call: TRBD1 (5 bases). The ends were cut back, 7 bases at V and 6 bases at J, with 13 bases in the middle. This CDR3 has 13 amino acids. Germline V lookup: CDR1 SQVTM, CDR2 ANQGSEA. The CDR3: CSARDGTNSPLHF. Here the CDR3 DNA reads TGCAGCGCCAGGGACGGAACTAATTCACCCCTCCACTTT.

The rearrangement joins TRBV2 to TRBJ2-1; D unresolved. The V and J ends lost 3 bases and 2 bases respectively, with 8 bases between them. Per the germline V gene, CDR1 is SNHLY and CDR2 is FYNNEI. The CDR3 is 14 amino acids. This chain's CDR3 is CASSETSAYNEQFF. Here the CDR3 DNA reads TGTGCCAGCAGTGAGACGTCGGCCTACAATGAGCAGTTCTTC.

In this sample, this clone turned up a few times. The DNA for the CDR3 is TGTGCCAGCAGCTCCCAAGAATCGACGGGAAGCTCCTACAATGAGCAGTTCTTC. It yields the protein CASSSQESTGSSYNEQFF. V is TRBV7-6 and J is TRBJ2-1; perhaps TRBD2 as D (5 bases). Germline CDR1 reads SGHVS; CDR2 reads FNYEAQ. V lost 4 bases to trimming and J lost 0 bases, with 19 bases between them. This CDR3 region has 18 residues.

This clone was seen at least ten times. This chain connects TRBV7-8 to TRBJ1-4; D unclear. This CDR3 is 14 amino acids long. The germline V and J ends were trimmed by 5 bases and 5 bases, with 12 bases remaining between them. Germline V gene data show CDR1 as SGHVS and CDR2 as FQNEAQ. CDR3 in amino acids: CASSPRVSNEKLFF. CDR3 in DNA: TGTGCCAGCAGCCCCCGGGTGTCGAATGAAAAACTGTTTTTT.

This chain's CDR3 is CASSPLKELLNTGELFF. In DNA, the CDR3 is TGTGCCAGCAGCCCCCTCAAGGAGCTGCTCAACACCGGGGAGCTGTTTTTT. This rearrangement joins TRBV11-2 to TRBJ2-2; D gene ambiguous. Germline CDR1 reads SGHAT; CDR2 reads FQNNGV. The CDR3 sequence is 17 residues long. Deletions cut 5 bases from V and 2 bases from J, with 18 bases between.